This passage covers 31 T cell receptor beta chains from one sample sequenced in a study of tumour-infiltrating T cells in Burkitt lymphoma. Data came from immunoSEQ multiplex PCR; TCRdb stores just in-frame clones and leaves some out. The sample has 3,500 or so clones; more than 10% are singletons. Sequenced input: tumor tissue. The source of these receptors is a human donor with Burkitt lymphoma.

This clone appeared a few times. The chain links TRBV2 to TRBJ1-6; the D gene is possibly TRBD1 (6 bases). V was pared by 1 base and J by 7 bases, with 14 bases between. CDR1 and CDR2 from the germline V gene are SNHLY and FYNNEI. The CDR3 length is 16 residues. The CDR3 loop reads CASSEERQELNSPLHF. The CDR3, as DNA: TGTGCCAGCAGTGAAGAGAGACAGGAGCTAAATTCACCCCTCCACTTT.

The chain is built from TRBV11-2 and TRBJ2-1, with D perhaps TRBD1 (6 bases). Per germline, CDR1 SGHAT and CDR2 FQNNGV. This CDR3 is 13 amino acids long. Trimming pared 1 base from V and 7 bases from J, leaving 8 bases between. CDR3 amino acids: CASSLVGGNEQFF. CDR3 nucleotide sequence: TGTGCCAGCAGCTTAGTAGGGGGTAATGAGCAGTTCTTC.

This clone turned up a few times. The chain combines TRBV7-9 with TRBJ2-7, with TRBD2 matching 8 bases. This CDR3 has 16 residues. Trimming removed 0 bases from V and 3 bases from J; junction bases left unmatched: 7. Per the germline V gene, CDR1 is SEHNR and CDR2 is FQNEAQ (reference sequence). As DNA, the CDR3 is TGTGCCAGCAGCTTAGCTTCCGGGGGGGACCTCTACGAGCAGTACTTC. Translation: CASSLASGGDLYEQYF.

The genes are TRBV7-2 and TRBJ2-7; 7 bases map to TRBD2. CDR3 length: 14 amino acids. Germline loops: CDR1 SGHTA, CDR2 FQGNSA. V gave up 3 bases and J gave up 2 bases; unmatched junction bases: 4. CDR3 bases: TGTGCCAGCAGCTTGGGGGGGAATGCCTACGAGCAGTACTTC. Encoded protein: CASSLGGNAYEQYF.

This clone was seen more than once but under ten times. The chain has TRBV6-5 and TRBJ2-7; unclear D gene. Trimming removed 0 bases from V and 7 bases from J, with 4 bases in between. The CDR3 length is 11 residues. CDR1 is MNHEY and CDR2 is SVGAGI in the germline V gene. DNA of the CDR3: TGTGCCAGCAGTTACTCTGGAGAGCAGTACTTC. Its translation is CASSYSGEQYF.

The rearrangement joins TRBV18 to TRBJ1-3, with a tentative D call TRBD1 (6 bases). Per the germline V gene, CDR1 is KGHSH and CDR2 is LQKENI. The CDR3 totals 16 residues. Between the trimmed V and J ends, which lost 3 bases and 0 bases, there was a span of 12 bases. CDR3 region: CASSPGQFLSGNTIYF. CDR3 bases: TGTGCCAGCTCACCTGGACAGTTCCTCTCTGGAAACACCATATATTTT.

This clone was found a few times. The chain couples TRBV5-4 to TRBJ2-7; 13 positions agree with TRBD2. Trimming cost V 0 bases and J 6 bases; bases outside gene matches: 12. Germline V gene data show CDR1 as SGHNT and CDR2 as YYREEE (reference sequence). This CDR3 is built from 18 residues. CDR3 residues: CASSLGLAGGLFGSEQYF. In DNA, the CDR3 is TGTGCCAGCAGCTTGGGACTAGCGGGGGGCCTCTTCGGCTCCGAGCAGTACTTC.

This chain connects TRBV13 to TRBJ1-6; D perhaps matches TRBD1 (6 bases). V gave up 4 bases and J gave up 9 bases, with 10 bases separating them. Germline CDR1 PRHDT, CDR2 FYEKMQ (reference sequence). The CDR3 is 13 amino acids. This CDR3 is CASSWGPFSPLHF. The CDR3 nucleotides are TGTGCCAGCAGCTGGGGGCCATTTTCACCCCTCCACTTT.

The CDR3: CASSYGGGMNTEAFF. The CDR3 coding sequence is TGTGCCAGCAGTTACGGGGGGGGAATGAACACTGAAGCTTTCTTT. The rearrangement links TRBV6-5 to TRBJ1-1; D possibly corresponds to TRBD1 (5 bases). The CDR3 loop spans 15 amino acids. Trimming removed 2 bases at V and 0 bases at J, with 10 bases between. Germline assignment: CDR1 MNHEY and CDR2 SVGAGI.

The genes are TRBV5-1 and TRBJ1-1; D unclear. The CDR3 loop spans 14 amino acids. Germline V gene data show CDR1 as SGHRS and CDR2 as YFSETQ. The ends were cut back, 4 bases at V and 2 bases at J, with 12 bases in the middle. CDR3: CASSQNGYNTEAFF. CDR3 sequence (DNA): TGCGCCAGCAGCCAAAACGGCTACAACACTGAAGCTTTCTTT.

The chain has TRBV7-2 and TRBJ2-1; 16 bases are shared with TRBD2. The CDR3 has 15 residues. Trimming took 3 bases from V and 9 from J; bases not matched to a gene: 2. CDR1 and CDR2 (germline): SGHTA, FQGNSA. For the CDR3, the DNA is TGTGCCAGCAGCTTGGGGACTAGCGGGGGGGTTGAGCAGTTCTTC. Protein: CASSLGTSGGVEQFF.

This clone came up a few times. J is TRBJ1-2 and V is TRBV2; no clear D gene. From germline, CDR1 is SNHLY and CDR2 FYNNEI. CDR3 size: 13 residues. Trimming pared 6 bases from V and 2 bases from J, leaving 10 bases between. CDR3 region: CASRDYSNYGYTF. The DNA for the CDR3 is TGTGCCAGCAGGGATTACTCCAACTATGGCTACACCTTC.

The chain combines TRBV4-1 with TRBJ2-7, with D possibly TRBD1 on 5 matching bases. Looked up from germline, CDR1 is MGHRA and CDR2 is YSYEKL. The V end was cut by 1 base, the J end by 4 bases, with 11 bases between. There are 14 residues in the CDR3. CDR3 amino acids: CASSQGLGEYEQYF. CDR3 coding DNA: TGCGCCAGCAGCCAAGGGTTAGGGGAATACGAGCAGTACTTC.

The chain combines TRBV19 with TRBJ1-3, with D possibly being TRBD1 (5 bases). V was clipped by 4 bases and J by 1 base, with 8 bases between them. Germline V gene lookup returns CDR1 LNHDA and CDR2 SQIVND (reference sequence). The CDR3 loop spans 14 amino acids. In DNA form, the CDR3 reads TGTGCCAGTAGTAGCACAGGATCTGGAAACACCATATATTTT. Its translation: CASSSTGSGNTIYF. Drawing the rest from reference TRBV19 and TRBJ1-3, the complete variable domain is DGGITQSPKYLFRKEGQNVTLSCEQNLNHDAMYWYRQDPGQGLRLIYYSQIVNDFQKGDIAEGYSVSREKKESFPLTVTSAQKNPTAFYLCASSSTGSGNTIYFGEGSWLTVV.

CDR3 nucleotides: TGTGCCATCAAGGGCGCCAGTAACACTGAAGCTTTCTTT. Encoded protein: CAIKGASNTEAFF. The J gene is TRBJ1-1, the V gene TRBV10-3; D gene ambiguous. V lost 7 bases to trimming and J lost 2 bases, with 11 bases between them. The CDR3 contains 13 residues. Germline CDR1 ENHRY, CDR2 SYGVKD.

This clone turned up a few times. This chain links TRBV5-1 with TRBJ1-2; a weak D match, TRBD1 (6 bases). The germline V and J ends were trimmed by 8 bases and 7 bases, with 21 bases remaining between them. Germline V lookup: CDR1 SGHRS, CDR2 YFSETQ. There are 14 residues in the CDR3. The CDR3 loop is CARTSVRGGSGYTF. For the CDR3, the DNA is TGCGCCAGGACAAGCGTCCGAGGGGGTAGTGGCTACACCTTC.

The CDR3 nucleotides read TGTGCCTGGACAACACCGTGGACGGGCGAAGAGACCCAGTACTTC. Translating it yields CAWTTPWTGEETQYF. This chain uses TRBV30 with TRBJ2-5; no firm D call. Germline assignment: CDR1 GTSNPN and CDR2 SVGIG (reference sequence). This CDR3 comprises 15 residues. Trimming removed 4 bases at V and 3 bases at J, with 18 bases between. Full variable domain (remainder filled in from reference TRBV30 and TRBJ2-5): SQTIHQWPATLVQPVGSPLSLECTVEGTSNPNLYWYRQAAGRGLQLLFYSVGIGQISSEVPQNLSASRPQDRQFILSSKKLLLSDSGFYLCAWTTPWTGEETQYFGPGTRLLVL.

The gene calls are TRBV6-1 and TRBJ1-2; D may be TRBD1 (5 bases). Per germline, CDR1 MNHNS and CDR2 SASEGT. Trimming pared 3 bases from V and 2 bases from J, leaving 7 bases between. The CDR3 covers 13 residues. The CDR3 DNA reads TGTGCCAGCAGTGAGGCAGGGAACTATGGCTACACCTTC. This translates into CASSEAGNYGYTF.

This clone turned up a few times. CDR3 nucleotide sequence: TGTGCCACCAGCAGAAGACAGGGTGGAGAGACCCAGTACTTC. This codes for CATSRRQGGETQYF. The V and J genes are TRBV15 and TRBJ2-5, with 7 bases that match TRBD1. V gave up 2 bases and J gave up 4 bases; unmatched junction bases: 4. Germline V gene lookup returns CDR1 LNHNV and CDR2 YYDKDF (reference sequence). The CDR3 extends over 14 amino acids.

The CDR3 DNA reads TGTGCCAGCAGTTATGGGCGAACGGCCTACGAGCAGTACTTC. Its translation: CASSYGRTAYEQYF. This chain joins TRBV6-5 and TRBJ2-7; D gene ambiguous. The CDR3 runs to 14 residues. Germline V gene sequence: CDR1 MNHEY, CDR2 SVGAGI. V was cut by 3 bases and J by 2 bases, with 11 bases left in between.

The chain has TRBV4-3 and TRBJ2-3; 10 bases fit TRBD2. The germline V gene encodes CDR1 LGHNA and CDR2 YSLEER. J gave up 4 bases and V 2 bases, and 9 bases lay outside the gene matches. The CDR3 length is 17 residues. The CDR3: CASSQRSPSGGADTQYF. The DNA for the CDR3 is TGCGCCAGCAGCCAAAGGTCGCCCAGCGGGGGGGCAGATACGCAGTATTTT.

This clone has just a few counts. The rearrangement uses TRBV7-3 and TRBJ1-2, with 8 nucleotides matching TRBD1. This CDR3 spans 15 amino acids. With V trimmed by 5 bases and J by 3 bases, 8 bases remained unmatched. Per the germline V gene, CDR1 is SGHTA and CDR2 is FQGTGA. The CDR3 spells CASSPGTGDYYGYTF. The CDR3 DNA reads TGTGCCAGCAGCCCCGGGACAGGAGACTACTATGGCTACACCTTC.

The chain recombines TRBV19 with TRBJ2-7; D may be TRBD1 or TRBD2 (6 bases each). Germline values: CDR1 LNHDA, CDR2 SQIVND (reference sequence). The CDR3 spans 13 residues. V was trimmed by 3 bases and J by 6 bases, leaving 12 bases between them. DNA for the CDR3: TGTGCCAGTAGTATTAGGGGGGCGGCCGAGCAGTACTTC. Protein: CASSIRGAAEQYF.

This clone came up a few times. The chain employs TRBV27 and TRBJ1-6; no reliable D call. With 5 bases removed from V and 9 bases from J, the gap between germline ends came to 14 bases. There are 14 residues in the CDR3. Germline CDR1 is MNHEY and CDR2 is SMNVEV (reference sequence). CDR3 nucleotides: TGTGCCAGCAGTACAGCACTGGCGGGTTCACCCCTCCACTTT. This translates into CASSTALAGSPLHF.

The CDR3 loop reads CASQVIGGSGTEAFF. The CDR3 DNA reads as TGTGCCAGTCAAGTAATTGGGGGCTCGGGCACTGAAGCTTTCTTT. The rearrangement links TRBV27 to TRBJ1-1; TRBD1 might be the D (6 bases). The CDR3 totals 15 residues. With 9 bases removed from V and 4 bases from J, the gap between germline ends came to 21 bases. CDR1 MNHEY and CDR2 SMNVEV come from the germline V gene (reference sequence).

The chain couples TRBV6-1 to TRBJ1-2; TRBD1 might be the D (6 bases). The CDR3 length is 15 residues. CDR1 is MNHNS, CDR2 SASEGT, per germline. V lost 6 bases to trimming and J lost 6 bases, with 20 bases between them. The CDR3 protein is CASSQRGSLGDGYTF. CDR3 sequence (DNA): TGTGCCAGCAGCCAAAGGGGGTCCCTAGGGGATGGCTACACCTTC.

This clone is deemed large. The CDR3 DNA reads TGTGCCAGTAGTATCCGAGGGAGCGGGGAGCTGTTTTTT. Amino acid sequence: CASSIRGSGELFF. V is TRBV19 and J is TRBJ2-2, with D possibly matching TRBD2 (5 bases). Trimming cost V 3 bases and J 7 bases, with 9 bases left between them. This CDR3 comprises 13 residues. The V gene's germline CDR1 is LNHDA and CDR2 SQIVND (reference sequence).

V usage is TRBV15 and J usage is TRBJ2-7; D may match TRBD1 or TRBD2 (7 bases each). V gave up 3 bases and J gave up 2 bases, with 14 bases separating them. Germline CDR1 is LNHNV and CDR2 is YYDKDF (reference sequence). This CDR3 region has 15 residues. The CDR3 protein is CATSRGAGGAYEQYF. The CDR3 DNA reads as TGTGCCACCAGCAGGGGGGCAGGGGGGGCCTACGAGCAGTACTTC.

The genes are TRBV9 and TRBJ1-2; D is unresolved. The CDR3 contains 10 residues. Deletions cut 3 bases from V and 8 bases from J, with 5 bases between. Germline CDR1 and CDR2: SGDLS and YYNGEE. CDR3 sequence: CASSGDGYTF. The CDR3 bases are TGTGCCAGCAGCGGCGACGGCTACACCTTC.

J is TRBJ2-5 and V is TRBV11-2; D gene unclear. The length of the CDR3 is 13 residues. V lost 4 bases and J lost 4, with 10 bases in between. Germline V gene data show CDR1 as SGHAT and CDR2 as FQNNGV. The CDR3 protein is CASSSQVGETQYF. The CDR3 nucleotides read TGTGCCAGCAGCTCGCAAGTGGGAGAGACCCAGTACTTC.

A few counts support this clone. The DNA for the CDR3 is TGTGCCAGCAGCCCCATAATGGTAGACTATGGCTACACCTTC. Residues: CASSPIMVDYGYTF. V gene TRBV7-8 combines with J gene TRBJ1-2; D is uncertain. CDR1 and CDR2 from the germline V gene are SGHVS and FQNEAQ. The V and J ends lost 5 bases and 3 bases respectively, with 13 bases between them. This CDR3 has 14 residues.